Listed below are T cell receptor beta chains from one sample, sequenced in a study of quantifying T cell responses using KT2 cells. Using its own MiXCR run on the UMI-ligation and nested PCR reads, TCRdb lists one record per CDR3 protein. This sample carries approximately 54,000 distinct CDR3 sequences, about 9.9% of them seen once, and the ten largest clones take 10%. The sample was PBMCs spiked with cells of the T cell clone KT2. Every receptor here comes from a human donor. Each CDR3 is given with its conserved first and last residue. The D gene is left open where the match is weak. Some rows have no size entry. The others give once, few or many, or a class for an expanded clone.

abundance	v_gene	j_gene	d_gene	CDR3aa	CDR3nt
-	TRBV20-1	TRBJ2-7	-	CSAGSAAYEQYF	TGCAGTGCTGGCTCGGCGGCCTACGAGCAGTACTTC
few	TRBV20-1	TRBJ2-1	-	CSGIGWAGLQGEQFF	TGCAGTGGAATTGGATGGGCGGGGTTACAGGGTGAGCAGTTCTTC
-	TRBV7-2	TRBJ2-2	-	CASSLIRWSGGELFF	TGTGCCAGCAGCTTAATAAGGTGGTCCGGCGGGGAGCTGTTTTTT
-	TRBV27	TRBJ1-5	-	CASSLSGVQPQHF	TGTGCCAGCAGTTTATCAGGGGTTCAGCCCCAGCATTTT
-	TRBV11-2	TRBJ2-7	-	CASNSGPYEQYF	TGTGCCAGCAATAGCGGTCCCTACGAGCAGTACTTC
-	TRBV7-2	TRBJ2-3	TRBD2	CASSLRTSGMADTQYF	TGTGCCAGCAGCTTGAGGACTAGCGGGATGGCAGATACGCAGTATTTT
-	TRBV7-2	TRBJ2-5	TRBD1	CASSLWQGVETQYF	TGTGCCAGCAGCTTATGGCAGGGGGTTGAGACCCAGTACTTC
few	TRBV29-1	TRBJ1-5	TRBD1	CSAQTGGQPQHF	TGCAGCGCCCAGACAGGGGGTCAGCCCCAGCATTTT
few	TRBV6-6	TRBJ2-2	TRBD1	CASEQGPIGTGELFF	TGTGCCAGCGAACAGGGGCCAATTGGCACCGGGGAGCTGTTTTTT
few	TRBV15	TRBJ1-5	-	CATSKGVRQPQHF	TGTGCCACCAGCAAGGGAGTTAGGCAGCCCCAGCATTTT
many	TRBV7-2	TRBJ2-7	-	CASSLAQVTAYEQYF	TGTGCCAGCAGCTTAGCGCAAGTAACAGCTTACGAGCAGTACTTC
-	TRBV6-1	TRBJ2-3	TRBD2	CASNNGGASDTQYF	TGTGCCAGCAATAACGGGGGGGCCTCAGATACGCAGTATTTT
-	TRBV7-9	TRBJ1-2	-	CASSLGGADGYTF	TGTGCCAGCAGCTTAGGGGGCGCAGATGGCTACACCTTC
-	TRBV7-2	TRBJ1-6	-	CASSSQGLVNSPLHF	TGTGCCAGCAGCTCGCAGGGACTTGTTAATTCACCCCTCCACTTT
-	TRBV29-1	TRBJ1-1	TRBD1	CSVERQGRADTEAFF	TGCAGCGTTGAAAGACAGGGCCGGGCTGACACTGAAGCTTTCTTT
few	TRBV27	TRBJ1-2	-	CASSLSLRGGNYGYTF	TGTGCCAGCAGTTTATCGCTCAGGGGAGGCAACTATGGCTACACCTTC
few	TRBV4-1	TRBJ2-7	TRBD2	CASSRGGVEQYF	TGCGCCAGCAGCCGGGGGGGGGTCGAGCAGTACTTC
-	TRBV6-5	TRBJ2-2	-	CASSYSGGSNTGELFF	TGTGCCAGCAGTTACTCGGGGGGCTCGAACACCGGGGAGCTGTTTTTT
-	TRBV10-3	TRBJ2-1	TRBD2	CAISKSSGQSSYNEQFF	TGTGCCATCAGTAAATCTAGCGGCCAAAGCTCCTACAATGAGCAGTTCTTC
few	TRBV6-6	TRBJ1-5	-	CASSYPEPQHF	TGTGCCAGCAGTTACCCCGAGCCCCAGCATTTT
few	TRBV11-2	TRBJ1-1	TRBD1	CASSLDYRTGPSF	TGTGCCAGCAGCTTAGATTACAGGACAGGACCATCCTTT
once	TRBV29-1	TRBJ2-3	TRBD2	CSVRLALTDTQYF	TGCAGCGTTCGACTAGCGCTCACAGATACGCAGTATTTT
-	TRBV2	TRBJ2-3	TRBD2	CASSEERLAGGADTQYF	TGTGCCAGCAGTGAAGAAAGACTAGCGGGGGGCGCAGATACGCAGTATTTT
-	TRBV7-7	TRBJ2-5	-	CASSPSSGGTQYF	TGTGCTAGCAGCCCAAGCAGCGGAGGGACCCAGTACTTC
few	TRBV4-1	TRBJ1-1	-	CASSQDGIGEAFF	TGCGCCAGCAGCCAAGATGGGATAGGGGAAGCTTTCTTT
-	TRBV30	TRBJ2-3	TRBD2	CAWVTGLAGTDTQYF	TGTGCCTGGGTGACGGGACTAGCGGGCACAGATACGCAGTATTTT
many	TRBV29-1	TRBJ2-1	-	CSVGELPSDEQFF	TGCAGCGTTGGGGAGTTACCGTCTGATGAGCAGTTCTTC
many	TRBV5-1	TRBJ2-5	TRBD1	CASSPEPGQQETQYF	TGCGCCAGCAGCCCCGAACCGGGACAGCAAGAGACCCAGTACTTC
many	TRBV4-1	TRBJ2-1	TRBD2	CASSGGLDPRDEQFF	TGCGCCAGCAGCGGGGGACTAGACCCTCGCGATGAGCAGTTCTTC
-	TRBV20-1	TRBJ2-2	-	CSAPSEGHTGELFF	TGCAGTGCCCCCTCGGAGGGACACACCGGGGAGCTGTTTTTT
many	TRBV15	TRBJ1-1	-	CATSRAPWVGGKWTEAFF	TGTGCCACCAGCAGAGCCCCTTGGGTCGGGGGGAAATGGACTGAAGCTTTCTTT
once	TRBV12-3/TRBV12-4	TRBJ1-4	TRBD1	CASSRTGTGHEKLFF	TGTGCCAGCAGCCGAACCGGGACAGGACATGAAAAACTGTTTTTT
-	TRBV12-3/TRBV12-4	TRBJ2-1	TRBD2	CASSPTEWLAGGYNEQFF	TGTGCCAGCAGTCCCACCGAATGGCTAGCGGGAGGTTACAATGAGCAGTTCTTC
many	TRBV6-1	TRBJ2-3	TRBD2	CASSEVVAGGGTDTQYF	TGTGCCAGCAGTGAAGTGGTAGCGGGGGGCGGGACAGATACGCAGTATTTT
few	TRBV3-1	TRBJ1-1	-	CASSQEVRGSEAFF	TGTGCCAGCAGCCAAGAAGTTCGGGGATCCGAAGCTTTCTTT
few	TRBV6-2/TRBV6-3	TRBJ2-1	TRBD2	CASSLGLVGRYSEQFF	TGTGCCAGCAGTTTGGGACTAGTAGGAAGGTACAGTGAGCAGTTCTTC
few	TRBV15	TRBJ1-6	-	CATSSHSQGFSPLHF	TGTGCCACCAGCAGTCACAGCCAGGGATTTTCACCCCTCCACTTT
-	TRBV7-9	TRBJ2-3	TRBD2	CASSLSWLLAGEADTQYF	TGTGCCAGCAGCTTATCCTGGTTGTTAGCGGGGGAAGCAGATACGCAGTATTTT
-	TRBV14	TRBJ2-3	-	CASSQDAWADTQYF	TGTGCCAGCAGCCAAGATGCTTGGGCGGATACGCAGTATTTT
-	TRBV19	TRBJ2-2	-	CASSIGVTSNTGELFF	TGTGCCAGTAGTATTGGGGTAACCTCGAACACCGGGGAGCTGTTTTTT
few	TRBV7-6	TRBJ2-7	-	CASSQGRSYEQYF	TGTGCCAGCAGCCAGGGACGGTCCTACGAGCAGTACTTC
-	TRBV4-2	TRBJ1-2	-	CASSPTTGYGYTF	TGTGCCAGCAGCCCCACGACAGGCTATGGCTACACCTTC
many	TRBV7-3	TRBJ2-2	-	CASRFGNTDTGELFF	TGTGCCAGCAGATTCGGAAACACAGACACCGGGGAGCTGTTTTTT
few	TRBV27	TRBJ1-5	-	CASSLSGSPNQPQHF	TGTGCCAGCAGTTTATCTGGGTCCCCCAATCAGCCCCAGCATTTT
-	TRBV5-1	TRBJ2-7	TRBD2	CASSFATSTYEQYF	TGCGCCAGCAGCTTTGCGACTAGCACTTACGAGCAGTACTTC
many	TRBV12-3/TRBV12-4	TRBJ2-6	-	CASSLLWSGANVLTF	TGTGCCAGCAGTTTACTGTGGTCTGGGGCCAACGTCCTGACTTTC
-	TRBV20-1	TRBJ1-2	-	CGALGTGLYGYTF	TGCGGTGCTCTGGGTACAGGACTCTATGGCTACACCTTC
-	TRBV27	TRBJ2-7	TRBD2	CASSSSGLGVYEQYF	TGTGCCAGCAGTTCGTCGGGACTAGGAGTCTACGAGCAGTACTTC
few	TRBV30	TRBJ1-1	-	CAWSPKNTEAFF	TGTGCCTGGAGCCCTAAGAACACTGAAGCTTTCTTT
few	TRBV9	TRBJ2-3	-	CASSAAVPTPDTQYF	TGTGCCAGCAGCGCTGCGGTTCCGACGCCGGATACGCAGTATTTT
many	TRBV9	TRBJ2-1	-	CASSVGEWYEQFF	TGTGCCAGCAGCGTAGGAGAGTGGTATGAGCAGTTCTTC
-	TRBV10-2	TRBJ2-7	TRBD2	CASSSGGRTEQYF	TGCGCCAGCAGCTCGGGCGGGAGAACCGAGCAGTACTTC